The TCR beta chain described here comes from a study of shared clonotypes between healthy human individuals. Worth noting for this clone: What it binds is not known.

On sorted subsets, replicate PCRs used approximately 190 ng DNA, or tens of thousands of T cell genomes. The repertoire was sequenced with immunoSEQ multiplex PCR; TCRdb's copy has only in-frame clones and lacks some. The table records over a million clones, approximately 70% of them present only once. CD45RA-negative memory and CD45RA+ naive subsets were split from the CD4+ cells. Regarding the study as a whole: Lower generation probabilities were found for non-shared clonotypes than for those shared by all four donors. Clonotype sharing among donors likely depends on sequencing depth.

V dropped 0 bases and J dropped 7; count of bases not matched to a gene: 3. The CDR3 has 15 residues. Germline CDR1 reads MGHRA; CDR2 reads YSYEKL. The chain uses TRBV4-1 and TRBJ2-7, with 13 bases lining up with TRBD2. This clonotype was obtained from a young man in good health. The sequenced sample consisted of memory CD4+ T cells sorted from blood. Subset noted: CD45RA-negative fraction. As DNA, the CDR3 is TGCGCCAGCAGCCAAGATCCGGGACTAGCGGGGGAGCAGTACTTC. Its protein product is CASSQDPGLAGEQYF.